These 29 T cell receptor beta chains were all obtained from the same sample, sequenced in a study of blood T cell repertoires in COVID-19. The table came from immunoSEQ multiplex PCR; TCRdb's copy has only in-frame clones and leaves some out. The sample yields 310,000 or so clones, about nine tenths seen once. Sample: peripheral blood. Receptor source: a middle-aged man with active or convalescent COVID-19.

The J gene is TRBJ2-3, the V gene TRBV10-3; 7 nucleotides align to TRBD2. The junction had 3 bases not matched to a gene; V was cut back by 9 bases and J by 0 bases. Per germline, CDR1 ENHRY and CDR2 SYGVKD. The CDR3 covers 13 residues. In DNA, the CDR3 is TGTGCCATGGGACTAAGGAGCACAGATACGCAGTATTTT. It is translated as CAMGLRSTDTQYF.

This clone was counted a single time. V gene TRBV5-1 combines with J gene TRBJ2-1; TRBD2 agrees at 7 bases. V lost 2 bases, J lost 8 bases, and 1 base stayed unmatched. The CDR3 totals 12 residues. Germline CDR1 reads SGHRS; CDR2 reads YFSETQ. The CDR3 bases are TGCGCCAGCAGCTTCGGGGGGTATGAGCAGTTCTTC. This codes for CASSFGGYEQFF. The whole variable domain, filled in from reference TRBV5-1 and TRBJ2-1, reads KAGVTQTPRYLIKTRGQQVTLSCSPISGHRSVSWYQQTPGQGLQFLFEYFSETQRNKGNFPGRFSGRQFSNSRSEMNVSTLELGDSALYLCASSFGGYEQFFGPGTRLTVL.

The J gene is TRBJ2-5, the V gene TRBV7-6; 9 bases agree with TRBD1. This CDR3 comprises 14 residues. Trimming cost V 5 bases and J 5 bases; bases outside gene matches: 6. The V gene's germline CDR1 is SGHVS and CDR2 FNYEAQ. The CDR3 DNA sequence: TGTGCCAGCAGCCCACAGGGGGCAGGGGAGACCCAGTACTTC. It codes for CASSPQGAGETQYF.

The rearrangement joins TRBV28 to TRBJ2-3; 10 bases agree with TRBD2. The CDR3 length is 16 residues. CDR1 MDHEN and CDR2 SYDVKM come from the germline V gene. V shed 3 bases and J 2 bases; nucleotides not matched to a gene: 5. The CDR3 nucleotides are TGTGCCAGCAGTTTTTATGGGACTAGCGTCACAGATACGCAGTATTTT. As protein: CASSFYGTSVTDTQYF.

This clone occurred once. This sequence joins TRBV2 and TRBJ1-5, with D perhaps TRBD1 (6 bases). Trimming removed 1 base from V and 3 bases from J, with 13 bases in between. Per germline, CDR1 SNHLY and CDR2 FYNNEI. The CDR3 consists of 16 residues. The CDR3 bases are TGTGCCAGCAGTGAAGAGGGGGGGGGATACAATCAGCCCCAGCATTTT. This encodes CASSEEGGGYNQPQHF.

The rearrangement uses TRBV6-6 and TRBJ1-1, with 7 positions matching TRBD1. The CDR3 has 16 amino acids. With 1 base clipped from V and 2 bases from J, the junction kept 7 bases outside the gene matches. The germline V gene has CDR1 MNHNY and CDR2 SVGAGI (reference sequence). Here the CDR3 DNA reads TGTGCCAGCAGTTACTTGGCAGGGGGAAGAAACACTGAAGCTTTCTTT. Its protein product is CASSYLAGGRNTEAFF.

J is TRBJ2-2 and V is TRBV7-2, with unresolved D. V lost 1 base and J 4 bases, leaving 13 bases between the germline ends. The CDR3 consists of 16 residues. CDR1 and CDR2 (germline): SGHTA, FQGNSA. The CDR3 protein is CASSLGLGPGTGELFF. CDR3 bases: TGTGCCAGCAGCTTAGGCCTTGGGCCCGGCACCGGGGAGCTGTTTTTT.

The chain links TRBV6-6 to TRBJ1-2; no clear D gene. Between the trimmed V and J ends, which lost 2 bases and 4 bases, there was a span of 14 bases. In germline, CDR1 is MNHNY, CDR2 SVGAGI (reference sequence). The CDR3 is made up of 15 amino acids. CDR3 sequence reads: CASSYPSTGSYGYTF. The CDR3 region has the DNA TGTGCCAGCAGTTACCCCTCGACGGGGAGCTATGGCTACACCTTC.

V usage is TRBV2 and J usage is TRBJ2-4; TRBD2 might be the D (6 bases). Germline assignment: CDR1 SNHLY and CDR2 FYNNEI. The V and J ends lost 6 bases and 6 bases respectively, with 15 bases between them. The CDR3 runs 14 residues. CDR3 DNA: TGTGCCAGCAGCCCGGGACTTGCCTCAAACATTCAGTACTTC. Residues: CASSPGLASNIQYF.

Written as DNA, the CDR3 is TGTGCCAGCAGCTTAGGTGGCGGAAGGTTTGAAGCTTTCTTT. This codes for CASSLGGGRFEAFF. This rearrangement joins TRBV7-9 to TRBJ1-1; D not certain. The CDR3 sequence is 14 residues long. Germline V CDR1 and CDR2: SEHNR, FQNEAQ (reference sequence). With 1 base removed from V and 7 bases from J, the gap between germline ends came to 13 bases.

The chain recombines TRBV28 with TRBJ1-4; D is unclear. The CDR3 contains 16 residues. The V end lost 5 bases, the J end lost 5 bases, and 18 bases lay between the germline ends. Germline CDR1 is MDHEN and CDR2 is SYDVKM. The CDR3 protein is CASSPTPGILNEKLFF. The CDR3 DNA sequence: TGTGCCAGCAGTCCCACCCCCGGGATCCTAAATGAAAAACTGTTTTTT.

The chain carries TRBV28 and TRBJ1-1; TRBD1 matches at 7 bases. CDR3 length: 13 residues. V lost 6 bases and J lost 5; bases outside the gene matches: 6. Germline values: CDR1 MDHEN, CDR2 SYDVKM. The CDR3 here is CASRRTGETEAFF. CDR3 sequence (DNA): TGTGCCAGCAGAAGAACAGGGGAAACTGAAGCTTTCTTT.

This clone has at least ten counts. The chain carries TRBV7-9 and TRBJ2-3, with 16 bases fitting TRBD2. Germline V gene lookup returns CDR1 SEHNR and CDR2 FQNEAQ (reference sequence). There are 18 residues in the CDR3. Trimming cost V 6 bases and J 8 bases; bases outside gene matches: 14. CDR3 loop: CASRPGTSGRVLGSTQYF. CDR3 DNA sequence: TGTGCCAGCAGGCCCGGGACTAGCGGGAGGGTACTAGGGAGTACGCAGTATTTT.

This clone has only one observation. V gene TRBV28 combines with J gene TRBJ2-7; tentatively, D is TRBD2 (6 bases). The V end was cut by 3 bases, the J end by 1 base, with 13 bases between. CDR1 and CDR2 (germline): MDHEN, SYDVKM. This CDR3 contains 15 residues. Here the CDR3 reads CASSFPAGTSYEQYF. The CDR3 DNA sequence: TGTGCCAGCAGTTTCCCAGCTGGGACTTCCTACGAGCAGTACTTC.

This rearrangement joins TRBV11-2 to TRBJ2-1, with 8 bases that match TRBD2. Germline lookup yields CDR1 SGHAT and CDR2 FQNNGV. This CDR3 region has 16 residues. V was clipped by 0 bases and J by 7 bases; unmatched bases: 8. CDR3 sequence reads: CASSLDRVAGLNEQFF. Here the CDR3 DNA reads TGTGCCAGCAGCTTAGATAGGGTAGCGGGGTTAAATGAGCAGTTCTTC.

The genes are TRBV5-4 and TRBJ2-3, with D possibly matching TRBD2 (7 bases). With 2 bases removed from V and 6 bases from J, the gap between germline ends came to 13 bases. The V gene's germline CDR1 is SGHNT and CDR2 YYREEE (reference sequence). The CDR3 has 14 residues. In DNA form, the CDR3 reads TGTGCCAGCAGCTTACGGACAGCGGGGGATACGCAGTATTTT. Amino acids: CASSLRTAGDTQYF.

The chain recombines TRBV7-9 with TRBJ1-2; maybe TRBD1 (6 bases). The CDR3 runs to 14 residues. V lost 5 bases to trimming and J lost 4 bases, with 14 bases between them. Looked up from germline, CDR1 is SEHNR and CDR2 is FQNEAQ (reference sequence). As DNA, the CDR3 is TGTGCCAGCAGCCAATTAGGGGGGGTCTATGGCTACACCTTC. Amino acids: CASSQLGGVYGYTF.

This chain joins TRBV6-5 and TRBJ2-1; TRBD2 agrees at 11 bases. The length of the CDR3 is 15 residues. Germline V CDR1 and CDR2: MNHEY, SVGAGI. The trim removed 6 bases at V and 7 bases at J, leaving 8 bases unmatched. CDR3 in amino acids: CASRYTSGSWNEQFF. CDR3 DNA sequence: TGTGCCAGCAGGTATACTAGCGGGAGTTGGAATGAGCAGTTCTTC.

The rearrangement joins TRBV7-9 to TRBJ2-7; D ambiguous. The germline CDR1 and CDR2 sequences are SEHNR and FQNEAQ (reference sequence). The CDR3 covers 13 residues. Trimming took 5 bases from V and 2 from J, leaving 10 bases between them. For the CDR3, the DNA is TGTGCCAGCAGCCCCGTTGGGCCCTACGAGCAGTACTTC. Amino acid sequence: CASSPVGPYEQYF.

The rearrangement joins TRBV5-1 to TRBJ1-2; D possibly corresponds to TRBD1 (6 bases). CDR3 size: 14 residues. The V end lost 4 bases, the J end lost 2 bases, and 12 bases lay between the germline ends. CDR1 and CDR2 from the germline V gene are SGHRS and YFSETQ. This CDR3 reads CASSPSQGNYGYTF. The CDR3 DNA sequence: TGCGCCAGCAGCCCATCACAGGGCAACTATGGCTACACCTTC.

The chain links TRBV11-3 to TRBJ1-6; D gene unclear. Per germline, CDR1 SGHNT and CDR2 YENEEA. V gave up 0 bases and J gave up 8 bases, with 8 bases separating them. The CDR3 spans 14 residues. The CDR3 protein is CASSLDLLYSPLHF. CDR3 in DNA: TGTGCCAGCAGCTTAGATCTGTTATATTCACCCCTCCACTTT. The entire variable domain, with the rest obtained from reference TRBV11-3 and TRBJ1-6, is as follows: EAGVVQSPRYKIIEKKQPVAFWCNPISGHNTLYWYLQNLGQGPELLIRYENEEAVDDSQLPKDRFSAERLKGVDSTLKIQPAELGDSAVYLCASSLDLLYSPLHFGNGTRLTVT.

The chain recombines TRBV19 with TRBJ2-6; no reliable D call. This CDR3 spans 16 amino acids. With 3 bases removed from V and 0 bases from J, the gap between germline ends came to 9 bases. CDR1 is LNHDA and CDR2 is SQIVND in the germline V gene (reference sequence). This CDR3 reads CASSIGFSSGANVLTF. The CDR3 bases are TGTGCCAGTAGTATTGGTTTCAGCTCTGGGGCCAACGTCCTGACTTTC.

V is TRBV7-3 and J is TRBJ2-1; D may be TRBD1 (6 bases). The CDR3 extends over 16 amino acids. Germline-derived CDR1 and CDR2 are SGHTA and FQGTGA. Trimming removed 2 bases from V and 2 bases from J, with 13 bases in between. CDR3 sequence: CASSLGGRAAYNEQFF. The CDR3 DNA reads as TGTGCCAGCAGCTTAGGGGGCAGGGCGGCCTACAATGAGCAGTTCTTC.

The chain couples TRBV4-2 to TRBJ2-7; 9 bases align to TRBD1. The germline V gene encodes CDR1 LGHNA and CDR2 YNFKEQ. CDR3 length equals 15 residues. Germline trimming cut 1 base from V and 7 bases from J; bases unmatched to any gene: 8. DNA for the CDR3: TGTGCCAGCAGCCAAGTTGGGACAGGGTCCGTGGAGCAGTACTTC. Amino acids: CASSQVGTGSVEQYF.

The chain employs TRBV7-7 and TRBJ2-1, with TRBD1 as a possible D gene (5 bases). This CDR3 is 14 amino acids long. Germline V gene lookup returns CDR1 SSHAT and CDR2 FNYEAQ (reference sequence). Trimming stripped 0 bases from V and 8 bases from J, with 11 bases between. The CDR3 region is CASSLAGWGDEQFF. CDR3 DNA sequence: TGTGCCAGCAGCTTAGCCGGATGGGGCGATGAGCAGTTCTTC.

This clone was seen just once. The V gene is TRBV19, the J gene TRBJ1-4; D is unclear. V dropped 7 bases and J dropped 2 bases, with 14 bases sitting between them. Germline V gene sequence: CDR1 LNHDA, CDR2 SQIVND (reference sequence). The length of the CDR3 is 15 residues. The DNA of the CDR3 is TGTGCCAGTAAGGGAGGGTCCAGCACTAATGAAAAACTGTTTTTT. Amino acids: CASKGGSSTNEKLFF.

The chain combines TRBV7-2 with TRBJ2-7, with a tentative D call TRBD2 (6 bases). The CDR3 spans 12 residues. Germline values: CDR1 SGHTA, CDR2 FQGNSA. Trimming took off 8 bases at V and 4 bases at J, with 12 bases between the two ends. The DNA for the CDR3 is TGTGCCAGCGGGCGGGATCGATACGAGCAGTACTTC. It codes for CASGRDRYEQYF.

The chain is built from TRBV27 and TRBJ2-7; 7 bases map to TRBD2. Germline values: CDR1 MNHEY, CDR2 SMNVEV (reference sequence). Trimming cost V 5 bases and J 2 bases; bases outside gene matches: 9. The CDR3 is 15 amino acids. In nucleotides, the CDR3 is TGTGCCAGCAGTCCTCGGGCAGGGAGGGCCTACGAGCAGTACTTC. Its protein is CASSPRAGRAYEQYF.

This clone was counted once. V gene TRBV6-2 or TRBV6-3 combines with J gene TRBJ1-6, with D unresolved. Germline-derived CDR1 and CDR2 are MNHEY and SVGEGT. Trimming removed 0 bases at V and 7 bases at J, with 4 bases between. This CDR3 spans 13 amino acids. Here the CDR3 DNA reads TGTGCCAGCAGTTACTCGAGGAATTCACCCCTCCACTTT. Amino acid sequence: CASSYSRNSPLHF.